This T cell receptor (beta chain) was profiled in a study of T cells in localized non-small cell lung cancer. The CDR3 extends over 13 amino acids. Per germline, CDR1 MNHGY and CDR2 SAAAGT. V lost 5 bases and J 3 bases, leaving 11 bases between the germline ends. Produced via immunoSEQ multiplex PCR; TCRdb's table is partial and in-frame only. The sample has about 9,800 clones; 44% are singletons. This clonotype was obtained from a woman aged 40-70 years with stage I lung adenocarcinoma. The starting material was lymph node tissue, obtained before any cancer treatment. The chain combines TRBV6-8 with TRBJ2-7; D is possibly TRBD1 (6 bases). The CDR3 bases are TGTGCCAGCAGTCTCGGGACATACTACGAGCAGTACTTC. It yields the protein CASSLGTYYEQYF.